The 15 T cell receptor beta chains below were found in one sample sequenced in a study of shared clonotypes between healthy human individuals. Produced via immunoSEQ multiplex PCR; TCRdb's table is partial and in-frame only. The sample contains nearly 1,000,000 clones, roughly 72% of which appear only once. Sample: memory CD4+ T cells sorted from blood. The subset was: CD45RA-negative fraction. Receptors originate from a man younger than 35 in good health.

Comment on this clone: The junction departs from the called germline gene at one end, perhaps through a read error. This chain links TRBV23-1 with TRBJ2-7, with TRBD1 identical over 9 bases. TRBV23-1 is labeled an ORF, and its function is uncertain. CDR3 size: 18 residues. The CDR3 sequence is CASRVVILSSGTGYGQYF. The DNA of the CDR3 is TGCGCCAGCAGAGTCGTCATCCTGTCTTCCGGGACAGGGTACGGGCAGTACTTC.

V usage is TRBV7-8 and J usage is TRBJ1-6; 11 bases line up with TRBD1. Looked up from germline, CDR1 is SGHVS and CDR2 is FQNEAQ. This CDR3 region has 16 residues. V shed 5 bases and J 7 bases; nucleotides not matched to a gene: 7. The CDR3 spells CASSPGDRGINSPLHF. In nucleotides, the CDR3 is TGTGCCAGCAGCCCAGGGGACAGGGGGATAAATTCACCCCTCCACTTT.

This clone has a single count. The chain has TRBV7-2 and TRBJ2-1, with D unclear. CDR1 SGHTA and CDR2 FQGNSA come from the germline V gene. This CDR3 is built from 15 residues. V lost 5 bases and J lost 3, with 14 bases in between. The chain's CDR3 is CASSPRSRLYNEQFF. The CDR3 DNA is TGTGCCAGCAGCCCCCGATCGCGGCTCTACAATGAGCAGTTCTTC.

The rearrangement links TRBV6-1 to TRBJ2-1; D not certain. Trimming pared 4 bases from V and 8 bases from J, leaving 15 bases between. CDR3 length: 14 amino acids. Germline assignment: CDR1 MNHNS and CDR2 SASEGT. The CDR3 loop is CASSARPLLDEQFF. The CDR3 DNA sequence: TGTGCCAGCAGTGCTAGACCCCTTCTGGATGAGCAGTTCTTC.

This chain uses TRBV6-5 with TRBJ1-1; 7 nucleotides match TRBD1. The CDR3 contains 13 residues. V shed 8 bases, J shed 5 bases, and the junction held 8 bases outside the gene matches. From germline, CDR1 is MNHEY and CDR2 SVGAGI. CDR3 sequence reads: CASGQGVNTEAFF. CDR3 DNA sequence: TGTGCCAGCGGTCAGGGGGTTAATACTGAAGCTTTCTTT.

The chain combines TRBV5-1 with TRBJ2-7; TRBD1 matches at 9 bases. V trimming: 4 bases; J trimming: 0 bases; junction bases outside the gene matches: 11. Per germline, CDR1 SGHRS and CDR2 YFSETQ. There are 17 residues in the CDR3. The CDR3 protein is CASSPSTWTGDSYEQYF. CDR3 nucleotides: TGCGCCAGCAGCCCATCAACCTGGACAGGGGACTCCTACGAGCAGTACTTC.

In DNA, the CDR3 is TGCGCCAGCAGCCCCGGGACAAACAACCAAGAGACCCAGTACTTC. Residues: CASSPGTNNQETQYF. The V gene is TRBV4-1, the J gene TRBJ2-5, with D perhaps TRBD1 (6 bases). CDR1 is MGHRA and CDR2 is YSYEKL in the germline V gene. V gave up 4 bases and J gave up 0 bases, with 12 bases separating them. The CDR3 extends over 15 amino acids.

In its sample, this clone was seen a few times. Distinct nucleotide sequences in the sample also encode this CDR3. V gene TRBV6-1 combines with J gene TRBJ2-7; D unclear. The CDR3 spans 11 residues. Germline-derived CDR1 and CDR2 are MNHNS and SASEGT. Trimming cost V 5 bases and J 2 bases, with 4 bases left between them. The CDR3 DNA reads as TGTGCCAGCAGTCTGACCTACGAGCAGTACTTC. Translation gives CASSLTYEQYF.

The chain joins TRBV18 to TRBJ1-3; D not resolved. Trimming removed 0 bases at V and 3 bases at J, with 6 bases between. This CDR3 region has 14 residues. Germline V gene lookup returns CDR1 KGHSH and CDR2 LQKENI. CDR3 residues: CASSPPADGNTIYF. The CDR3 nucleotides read TGTGCCAGCTCACCACCGGCGGATGGAAACACCATATATTTT.

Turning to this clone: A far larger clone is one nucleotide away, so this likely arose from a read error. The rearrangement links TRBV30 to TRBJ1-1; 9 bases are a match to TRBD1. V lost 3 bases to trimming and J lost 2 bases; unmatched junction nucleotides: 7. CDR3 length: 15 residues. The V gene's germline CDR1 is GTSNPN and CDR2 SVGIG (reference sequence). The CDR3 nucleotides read TGTGCCTGGAGCGAGACAGGGGGTAAAAACACTGAAGCTTTCTTT. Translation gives CAWSETGGKNTEAFF.

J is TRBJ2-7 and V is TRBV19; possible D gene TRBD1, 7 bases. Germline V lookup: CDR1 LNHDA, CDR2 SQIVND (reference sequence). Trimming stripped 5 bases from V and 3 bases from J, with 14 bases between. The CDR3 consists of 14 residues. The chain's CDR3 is CASSRGGGSYEQYF. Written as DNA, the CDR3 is TGTGCCAGTAGTCGTGGAGGGGGCAGCTACGAGCAGTACTTC.

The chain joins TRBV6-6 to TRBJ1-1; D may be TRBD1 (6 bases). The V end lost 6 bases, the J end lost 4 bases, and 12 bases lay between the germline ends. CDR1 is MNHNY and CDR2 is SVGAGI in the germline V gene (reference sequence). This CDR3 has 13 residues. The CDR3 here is CASRPTGCTEAFF. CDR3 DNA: TGTGCCAGCAGACCGACAGGCTGCACTGAAGCTTTCTTT.

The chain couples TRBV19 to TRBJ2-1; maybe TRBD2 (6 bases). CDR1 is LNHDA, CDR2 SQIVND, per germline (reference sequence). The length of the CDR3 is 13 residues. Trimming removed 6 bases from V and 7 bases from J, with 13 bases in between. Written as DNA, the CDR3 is TGTGCCAGTAGGACGGGAGCTCTAAATGAGCAGTTCTTC. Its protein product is CASRTGALNEQFF.

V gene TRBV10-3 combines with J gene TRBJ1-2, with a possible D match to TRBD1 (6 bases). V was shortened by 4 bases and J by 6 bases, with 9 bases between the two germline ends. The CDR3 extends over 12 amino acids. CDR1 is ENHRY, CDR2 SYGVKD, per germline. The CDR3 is CAISGGGDGYTF. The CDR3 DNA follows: TGTGCCATCAGTGGAGGGGGGGATGGCTACACCTTC.

Here the CDR3 reads CASSLGGLEYNEQFF. In DNA form, the CDR3 reads TGTGCCAGCAGCTTAGGGGGACTAGAATACAATGAGCAGTTCTTC. The V and J genes are TRBV7-2 and TRBJ2-1; 8 bases match TRBD2. The V gene's germline CDR1 is SGHTA and CDR2 FQGNSA. There are 15 residues in the CDR3. The V gene end was trimmed by 1 base and the J gene end by 4 bases; junction bases not matched to a gene: 3.